The 26 T cell receptor beta chains listed next were all sequenced from one sample in a study of cytomegalovirus exposure and HLA in healthy donors. The PCR was carried out with 60 Vbeta primers and 13 Jbeta primers. TCRdb keeps only in-frame clones here, not all; method: immunoSEQ multiplex PCR. The sample consists of roughly 120,000 clones, about two thirds of them appearing once. Sequenced sample: PBMCs. All receptors come from a man in his forties in good health and CMV-seropositive.

V is TRBV18 and J is TRBJ2-4; 7 bases map to TRBD2. The CDR3 loop spans 14 amino acids. J lost 8 bases, V lost 1 base, and 5 bases had no gene match. Germline V gene data show CDR1 as KGHSH and CDR2 as LQKENI. CDR3 sequence reads: CASSPQAGTDIQYF. The CDR3, as DNA: TGTGCCAGCTCACCACAAGCGGGGACTGACATTCAGTACTTC.

CDR3 loop: CASSPSTGKETQYF. In DNA form, the CDR3 reads TGCGCCAGCAGCCCATCGACAGGGAAGGAGACCCAGTACTTC. This sequence joins TRBV5-1 and TRBJ2-5; 7 bases map to TRBD1. J gave up 5 bases and V 4 bases, and 8 bases lay outside the gene matches. Germline V lookup: CDR1 SGHRS, CDR2 YFSETQ. This CDR3 has 14 amino acids.

The chain joins TRBV14 to TRBJ2-1; D not certain. In germline, CDR1 is SGHDN, CDR2 FVKESK. Trimming took 0 bases from V and 3 from J, leaving 6 bases between them. This CDR3 has 14 amino acids. CDR3 bases: TGTGCCAGCAGCCAAGATTTAGACTACAATGAGCAGTTCTTC. Translated, it gives CASSQDLDYNEQFF.

The V gene is TRBV12-5, the J gene TRBJ1-2; D possibly corresponds to TRBD1 (6 bases). Germline CDR1 LGHNT, CDR2 FRNRAP. Trimming left V 7 bases short and J 2 bases short, with 17 bases between. There are 15 residues in the CDR3. DNA of the CDR3: TGTGCTAGTGCCTGGGCAGGGGCGACGAACTATGGCTACACCTTC. Translation gives CASAWAGATNYGYTF. Supplemented by reference TRBV12-5 and TRBJ1-2, the full variable domain reads DARVTQTPRHKVTEMGQEVTMRCQPILGHNTVFWYRQTMMQGLELLAYFRNRAPLDDSGMPKDRFSAEMPDATLATLKIQPSEPRDSAVYFCASAWAGATNYGYTFGSGTRLTVV.

V gene TRBV7-6 combines with J gene TRBJ2-2; the D is unclear. V lost 7 bases, J lost 0 bases, and 9 bases lay in between. Per germline, CDR1 SGHVS and CDR2 FNYEAQ. The CDR3 covers 14 residues. The CDR3 region is CASIDTANTGELFF. CDR3 DNA: TGTGCCAGCATTGACACCGCGAACACCGGGGAGCTGTTTTTT.

V and J are TRBV5-6 and TRBJ1-4; D call uncertain. The CDR3 totals 15 residues. Germline V CDR1 and CDR2: SGHDT, YYEEEE. Deletions cut 4 bases from V and 0 bases from J, with 10 bases between. CDR3 amino acids: CASSPGGTTNEKLFF. CDR3 in DNA: TGTGCCAGCAGCCCCGGCGGTACAACTAATGAAAAACTGTTTTTT.

This clone came up once. The gene calls are TRBV7-2 and TRBJ2-3; no firm D call. This CDR3 region has 14 residues. V was cut by 2 bases and J by 4 bases, with 10 bases left in between. Germline V lookup: CDR1 SGHTA, CDR2 FQGNSA. The CDR3 loop is CASSLLTAPDTQYF. CDR3 coding DNA: TGTGCCAGCAGCTTATTGACTGCTCCAGATACGCAGTATTTT.

The chain recombines TRBV19 with TRBJ2-5; possibly TRBD2 for D (6 bases). The V gene's germline CDR1 is LNHDA and CDR2 SQIVND (reference sequence). The CDR3 runs to 14 residues. V was shortened by 3 bases and J by 2 bases, with 10 bases between the two germline ends. For the CDR3, the DNA is TGTGCCAGTAGTATTACCAGCGGGCAAGAGACCCAGTACTTC. It is translated as CASSITSGQETQYF.

This clone was observed a single time. This chain uses TRBV4-1 with TRBJ1-2; TRBD1 matches 10 bases. Trimming cost V 4 bases and J 5 bases; bases outside gene matches: 10. Germline CDR1 MGHRA, CDR2 YSYEKL. The CDR3 length is 16 residues. The CDR3 nucleotides are TGCGCCAGCAGCCCCTCCGACAGGGGGCTAGGGTATGGCTACACCTTC. Translation gives CASSPSDRGLGYGYTF.

The rearrangement joins TRBV5-1 to TRBJ1-4; D gene unclear. The CDR3 has 15 residues. V was cut by 5 bases and J by 4 bases, with 15 bases left in between. The V gene's germline CDR1 is SGHRS and CDR2 YFSETQ. CDR3 loop: CASRLRATYNEKLFF. CDR3 DNA sequence: TGCGCCAGCAGGTTACGAGCCACCTATAATGAAAAACTGTTTTTT.

CDR3 bases: TGTGCCAGCAGTGGGCAAGGGCAGTTCTTC. The encoded protein is CASSGQGQFF. The chain has TRBV28 and TRBJ2-1; unclear D gene. V lost 5 bases, J lost 12 bases, and 8 bases lay in between. In germline, CDR1 is MDHEN, CDR2 SYDVKM. CDR3 length: 10 residues.

This chain joins TRBV5-1 and TRBJ2-2, with 8 bases fitting TRBD1. Germline-derived CDR1 and CDR2 are SGHRS and YFSETQ. This CDR3 is 15 amino acids long. With 3 bases clipped from V and 7 bases from J, the junction kept 8 bases outside the gene matches. The CDR3: CASSSGQAGLGELFF. The CDR3 DNA follows: TGCGCCAGCAGCTCGGGACAGGCGGGGCTCGGGGAGCTGTTTTTT.

This CDR3 reads CASSDRSRSPLHF. For the CDR3, the DNA is TGTGCCAGTAGTGACAGAAGTAGATCACCCCTCCACTTT. The gene calls are TRBV5-8 and TRBJ1-6; possible D gene TRBD1, 5 bases. Germline V gene sequence: CDR1 SGHTS, CDR2 YDEGEE. Trimming removed 8 bases at V and 10 bases at J, with 16 bases between. The CDR3 is made up of 13 amino acids.

The V gene is TRBV5-4, the J gene TRBJ1-4; TRBD1 agrees at 10 bases. This CDR3 has 14 amino acids. V gave up 0 bases and J gave up 10 bases; unmatched junction bases: 3. Germline-derived CDR1 and CDR2 are SGHNT and YYREEE (reference sequence). The CDR3 region has the DNA TGTGCCAGCAGCTTGGGGGGACAGGGGCCAAAACTGTTTTTT. Translation gives CASSLGGQGPKLFF.

The genes are TRBV5-1 and TRBJ2-1; 7 bases match TRBD1. CDR1 is SGHRS, CDR2 YFSETQ, per germline. J was trimmed by 2 bases and V by 2 bases; bases with no gene match: 4. There are 15 residues in the CDR3. The CDR3 DNA reads TGCGCCAGCAGCTTCCTAGGGGGCCCCTACAATGAGCAGTTCTTC. Its protein product is CASSFLGGPYNEQFF.

With respect to this clone: In the same sample, other DNA sequences code for this CDR3. The J gene is TRBJ2-2, the V gene TRBV30; no reliable D call. CDR3 size: 12 residues. V was shortened by 5 bases and J by 6 bases, with 10 bases between the two germline ends. Germline CDR1 is GTSNPN and CDR2 is SVGIG (reference sequence). CDR3 bases: TGTGCCTGGTCCCTCGGTGCCGGGGAGCTGTTTTTT. Translated, it gives CAWSLGAGELFF. The whole variable domain, filled in from reference TRBV30 and TRBJ2-2, reads SQTIHQWPATLVQPVGSPLSLECTVEGTSNPNLYWYRQAAGRGLQLLFYSVGIGQISSEVPQNLSASRPQDRQFILSSKKLLLSDSGFYLCAWSLGAGELFFGEGSRLTVL.

The chain links TRBV18 to TRBJ2-5; 8 nucleotides align to TRBD1. The CDR3 contains 15 residues. The germline V gene has CDR1 KGHSH and CDR2 LQKENI. The V segment lost 4 bases and the J segment 3 bases; nucleotides outside the gene matches: 7. CDR3 nucleotides: TGTGCCAGCTCACAATCCTGGACAGGGAAAGAGACCCAGTACTTC. Translating it yields CASSQSWTGKETQYF.

The V gene is TRBV10-1, the J gene TRBJ2-5; 11 nucleotides line up with TRBD2. V shed 3 bases and J 2 bases; nucleotides not matched to a gene: 2. The CDR3 has 15 residues. Germline CDR1 is WNHNN and CDR2 is SYGVQD (reference sequence). CDR3 region: CASSDLAGGQETQYF. CDR3 nucleotides: TGCGCCAGCAGTGACTTAGCGGGAGGGCAAGAGACCCAGTACTTC.

For the CDR3, the DNA is TGTGCCAGTAGTCCCCAGACAGGGTACCAAGAGACCCAGTACTTC. As protein: CASSPQTGYQETQYF. The J gene is TRBJ2-5, the V gene TRBV19; TRBD1 aligns across 7 bases. The V and J ends lost 5 bases and 0 bases, in that order; junction bases with no gene match: 6. The germline gives CDR1 LNHDA, CDR2 SQIVND (reference sequence). The CDR3 loop spans 15 amino acids.

The chain has TRBV19 and TRBJ1-5, with D maybe TRBD1 (6 bases). This CDR3 has 16 residues. With 1 base removed from V and 2 bases from J, the gap between germline ends came to 12 bases. Germline CDR1 is LNHDA and CDR2 is SQIVND (reference sequence). The CDR3 reads CASSIGQQGGNQPQHF. The CDR3, as DNA: TGTGCCAGTAGTATAGGCCAACAGGGAGGCAATCAGCCCCAGCATTTT.

J is TRBJ2-7 and V is TRBV9; 7 bases are a match to TRBD1. The V gene end was trimmed by 4 bases and the J gene end by 1 base; junction bases not matched to a gene: 8. This CDR3 has 15 residues. Germline loops: CDR1 SGDLS, CDR2 YYNGEE. CDR3 residues: CASSPQPGQSYEQYF. The DNA for the CDR3 is TGTGCCAGCAGCCCTCAGCCGGGACAGTCCTACGAGCAGTACTTC.

The DNA for the CDR3 is TGTGCCAGCAGCGTGGGACTAGCGGGGGGGCTTAAGTACTTC. This codes for CASSVGLAGGLKYF. The chain is built from TRBV9 and TRBJ2-5, with TRBD2 matching 16 bases. The germline V gene has CDR1 SGDLS and CDR2 YYNGEE. The CDR3 runs 14 residues. V gave up 2 bases and J gave up 12 bases; unmatched junction bases: 4.

The rearrangement uses TRBV27 and TRBJ2-5; 11 bases fit TRBD2. The CDR3 loop spans 16 amino acids. Germline V lookup: CDR1 MNHEY, CDR2 SMNVEV (reference sequence). Germline trimming cut 5 bases from V and 2 bases from J; bases unmatched to any gene: 7. CDR3 DNA sequence: TGTGCCAGCAGTCCGCTAGCGGGGGGTAATCAAGAGACCCAGTACTTC. It specifies CASSPLAGGNQETQYF.

This sequence joins TRBV19 and TRBJ2-7; 13 bases match TRBD2. V shed 8 bases and J 1 base; nucleotides not matched to a gene: 14. The CDR3 is 18 amino acids. Germline-derived CDR1 and CDR2 are LNHDA and SQIVND (reference sequence). CDR3 loop: CASSRGTGGLAGSYEQYF. In DNA form, the CDR3 reads TGTGCCAGTTCCAGGGGGACAGGGGGACTAGCGGGATCCTACGAGCAGTACTTC.

The chain uses TRBV5-5 and TRBJ1-4, with 7 bases identical to TRBD1. Germline V gene sequence: CDR1 SGHKS, CDR2 YYEKEE (reference sequence). J was trimmed by 5 bases and V by 2 bases; bases with no gene match: 3. This CDR3 is 14 amino acids long. CDR3: CASSFQGVNEKLFF. For the CDR3, the DNA is TGTGCCAGCAGCTTCCAGGGGGTGAATGAAAAACTGTTTTTT.

This clone has more than one count but fewer than ten. The same CDR3 can be traced to other DNA sequences in this sample. This chain connects TRBV30 to TRBJ2-7; TRBD1 agrees at 10 bases. The CDR3 consists of 13 residues. CDR1 and CDR2 from the germline V gene are GTSNPN and SVGIG (reference sequence). V lost 3 bases to trimming and J lost 4 bases; unmatched junction nucleotides: 3. CDR3 nucleotides: TGTGCCTGGAGGGGACAGGGGACATACGAGCAGTACTTC. Encoded protein: CAWRGQGTYEQYF.